These 21 T cell receptor beta chains came from one sample sequenced in a study of blood T cell repertoires in COVID-19. Assay: immunoSEQ multiplex PCR; the TCRdb copy retains only in-frame clones and omits some. The table lists 150,000 to 180,000 clones, around 84% of them singletons. The sample was PBMCs or T cells enriched from blood (not recorded which). Every receptor here comes from a man between 50 and 59 years old who had recovered from COVID-19.

This sequence joins TRBV24-1 and TRBJ2-5; possibly TRBD2 for D (5 bases). The germline gives CDR1 KGHDR, CDR2 SFDVKD. Trimming shortened V by 4 bases and J by 2 bases, and 13 bases separated the two germline ends. The CDR3 sequence is 15 residues long. The CDR3 is CATSDLFEGQETQYF. Here the CDR3 DNA reads TGTGCCACCAGTGACCTTTTCGAGGGTCAAGAGACCCAGTACTTC.

The chain is built from TRBV2 and TRBJ1-1, with 7 bases lining up with TRBD1. J was trimmed by 1 base and V by 6 bases; bases with no gene match: 5. The CDR3 totals 14 residues. CDR1 and CDR2 from the germline V gene are SNHLY and FYNNEI. The CDR3, as DNA: TGTGCCAGCAGAGGGGACAGACAGAACACTGAAGCTTTCTTT. It is translated as CASRGDRQNTEAFF.

This rearrangement joins TRBV3-1 (or the pseudogene TRBV3-2) to TRBJ2-3, with TRBD1 matching over 9 bases. Germline assignment: CDR1 LGHDT and CDR2 YNNKEL (reference sequence). J lost 3 bases, V lost 5 bases, and 15 bases had no gene match. The CDR3 loop spans 18 amino acids. The CDR3 reads CASSLGQGVRFNTDTQYF. In DNA, the CDR3 is TGTGCCAGCAGCTTGGGACAGGGTGTGCGGTTTAATACAGATACGCAGTATTTT.

The V and J genes are TRBV2 and TRBJ2-5; 8 bases align to TRBD1. The CDR3 contains 13 residues. The germline V gene has CDR1 SNHLY and CDR2 FYNNEI. The V segment lost 5 bases and the J segment 7 bases; nucleotides outside the gene matches: 6. In DNA, the CDR3 is TGTGCCAGCAGTTGGGGACAGGAAGGGACCCAGTACTTC. Encoded protein: CASSWGQEGTQYF.

The rearrangement uses TRBV13 and TRBJ1-2; the match to TRBD1 covers 10 bases. The V and J ends lost 5 bases and 3 bases, in that order; junction bases with no gene match: 6. Germline values: CDR1 PRHDT, CDR2 FYEKMQ (reference sequence). The CDR3 extends over 15 amino acids. The CDR3, as DNA: TGTGCCAGCAGCCACAGGACAGGGGGGTACTATGGCTACACCTTC. Translating gives CASSHRTGGYYGYTF.

This clone was found a few times. V and J are TRBV10-3 and TRBJ2-1, with no clear D. There are 12 residues in the CDR3. CDR1 and CDR2 (germline): ENHRY, SYGVKD. Trimming removed 10 bases from V and 8 bases from J, with 15 bases in between. CDR3 amino acids: CATSVDSYEQFF. In DNA, the CDR3 is TGTGCCACTTCGGTCGACTCCTATGAGCAGTTCTTC.

The rearrangement uses TRBV5-8 and TRBJ2-4, with TRBD2 as a possible D gene (5 bases). Germline V gene sequence: CDR1 SGHTS, CDR2 YDEGEE. V was cut by 1 base and J by 6 bases, with 11 bases left in between. The CDR3 is 14 residues long. The CDR3 region is CASSLRQAGNIQYF. CDR3 in DNA: TGTGCCAGCAGCTTGCGTCAGGCGGGAAACATTCAGTACTTC.

CDR3 residues: CASSLGWAVTGTDTQYF. Written as DNA, the CDR3 is TGTGCCAGCAGCTTAGGCTGGGCAGTTACTGGCACAGATACGCAGTATTTT. The J gene is TRBJ2-3, the V gene TRBV7-2; D ambiguous. Deletions cut 1 base from V and 1 base from J, with 15 bases between. The germline gives CDR1 SGHTA, CDR2 FQGNSA. CDR3 size: 17 residues.

The chain employs TRBV5-1 and TRBJ1-2, with no clear D. The V and J ends lost 4 bases and 1 base respectively, with 14 bases between them. The CDR3 runs 15 residues. Germline-derived CDR1 and CDR2 are SGHRS and YFSETQ. The CDR3: CASSPQVEVNYGYTF. In nucleotides, the CDR3 is TGCGCCAGCAGCCCCCAGGTGGAGGTTAACTATGGCTACACCTTC.

The V call is TRBV3-1 (or the pseudogene TRBV3-2), the J call TRBJ1-5; D unresolved. Germline-derived CDR1 and CDR2 are LGHDT and YNNKEL (reference sequence). The CDR3 is made up of 14 amino acids. V was pared by 1 base and J by 1 base, with 5 bases between. As DNA, the CDR3 is TGTGCCAGCAGCCAAGCCGGGAGCAATCAGCCCCAGCATTTT. It yields the protein CASSQAGSNQPQHF.

This clone turned up a few times. The V gene is TRBV9, the J gene TRBJ1-1; 9 nucleotides align to TRBD1. The CDR3 covers 15 residues. V dropped 3 bases and J dropped 4; count of bases not matched to a gene: 7. Germline loops: CDR1 SGDLS, CDR2 YYNGEE. In DNA, the CDR3 is TGTGCCAGCAGCGCCCGTGGGACAGGGAGCACTGAAGCTTTCTTT. This encodes CASSARGTGSTEAFF.

The V gene is TRBV27, the J gene TRBJ2-1, with D tentatively TRBD1 (5 bases). V was clipped by 2 bases and J by 9 bases, with 8 bases between them. This CDR3 spans 12 amino acids. Germline values: CDR1 MNHEY, CDR2 SMNVEV (reference sequence). Here the CDR3 reads CASSLRGTEQFF. CDR3 DNA sequence: TGTGCCAGCAGTTTAAGGGGAACTGAGCAGTTCTTC.

The genes are TRBV29-1 and TRBJ2-1; 7 bases are a match to TRBD1. This CDR3 comprises 16 residues. Germline loops: CDR1 SQVTM, CDR2 ANQGSEA. J lost 7 bases, V lost 1 base, and 13 bases had no gene match. The CDR3 DNA reads TGCAGCGTTGAAGCCACAGGGGTCAAGGGCTCTAATGAGCAGTTCTTC. The encoded protein is CSVEATGVKGSNEQFF.

The rearrangement uses TRBV19 and TRBJ1-5; D is unclear. V was pared by 5 bases and J by 0 bases, with 5 bases between. CDR1 LNHDA and CDR2 SQIVND come from the germline V gene (reference sequence). This CDR3 contains 13 residues. CDR3 nucleotide sequence: TGTGCCAGTAGTGACTATAGCAATCAGCCCCAGCATTTT. Translated, it gives CASSDYSNQPQHF.

This chain uses TRBV3-1 (or the pseudogene TRBV3-2) with TRBJ1-1, with TRBD1 matching over 7 bases. The V segment lost 0 bases and the J segment 6 bases; nucleotides outside the gene matches: 16. Looked up from germline, CDR1 is LGHDT and CDR2 is YNNKEL (reference sequence). This CDR3 region has 18 residues. CDR3 protein: CASSQEGLQGPLVPEAFF. CDR3 nucleotides: TGTGCCAGCAGCCAAGAGGGCTTACAGGGGCCCCTGGTCCCTGAAGCTTTCTTT.

The chain employs TRBV2 and TRBJ1-1; TRBD1 is a possible D gene (5 bases). Germline V gene data show CDR1 as SNHLY and CDR2 as FYNNEI. Deletions cut 6 bases from V and 1 base from J, with 12 bases between. The CDR3 runs 14 residues. Here the CDR3 reads CASRAPTGNTEAFF. DNA for the CDR3: TGTGCCAGCAGGGCCCCAACAGGGAACACTGAAGCTTTCTTT.

A single count supports this clone. The V and J genes are TRBV3-1 (or the pseudogene TRBV3-2) and TRBJ2-7; the match to TRBD2 covers 15 bases. Germline assignment: CDR1 LGHDT and CDR2 YNNKEL (reference sequence). J gave up 4 bases and V 0 bases, and 4 bases lay outside the gene matches. The CDR3 runs 17 residues. The CDR3 DNA reads as TGTGCCAGCAGCCAAGATATGGGACTAGCGGGGGGATACGAGCAGTACTTC. The encoded protein is CASSQDMGLAGGYEQYF.

This clone was seen a handful of times. The chain employs TRBV19 and TRBJ1-5; 10 nucleotides agree with TRBD1. J was trimmed by 2 bases and V by 1 base; bases with no gene match: 5. Germline-derived CDR1 and CDR2 are LNHDA and SQIVND (reference sequence). This CDR3 region has 17 residues. The CDR3 is CASSIVGDRGRNQPQHF. In nucleotides, the CDR3 is TGTGCCAGTAGTATAGTGGGGGACAGGGGCCGCAATCAGCCCCAGCATTTT. The variable domain in full, with the rest retrieved from reference TRBV19 and TRBJ1-5, is DGGITQSPKYLFRKEGQNVTLSCEQNLNHDAMYWYRQDPGQGLRLIYYSQIVNDFQKGDIAEGYSVSREKKESFPLTVTSAQKNPTAFYLCASSIVGDRGRNQPQHFGDGTRLSIL.

The chain couples TRBV11-2 to TRBJ2-5, with 13 nucleotides matching TRBD2. The trim removed 5 bases at V and 4 bases at J, leaving 7 bases unmatched. The germline CDR1 and CDR2 sequences are SGHAT and FQNNGV. The length of the CDR3 is 16 residues. The CDR3 nucleotides are TGTGCCAGCAGCCTAACTAGCGGGGGGGCCAGAGAGACCCAGTACTTC. It specifies CASSLTSGGARETQYF.

The chain joins TRBV9 to TRBJ2-5; the D gene is possibly TRBD2 (7 bases). The germline V and J ends were trimmed by 1 base and 5 bases, with 15 bases remaining between them. CDR1 and CDR2 from the germline V gene are SGDLS and YYNGEE. The CDR3 spans 15 residues. This chain's CDR3 is CASSVTGGSGETQYF. As DNA, the CDR3 is TGTGCCAGCAGCGTAACGGGGGGCTCGGGGGAGACCCAGTACTTC.

The gene calls are TRBV4-3 and TRBJ1-2, with 7 bases lining up with TRBD1. Germline loops: CDR1 LGHNA, CDR2 YSLEER. CDR3 size: 16 residues. V gave up 4 bases and J gave up 7 bases; unmatched junction bases: 15. As DNA, the CDR3 is TGCGCCAGCAGCCTAAGCAGGAGACAGGGTGTGGGTGGCTACACCTTC. Its protein product is CASSLSRRQGVGGYTF.